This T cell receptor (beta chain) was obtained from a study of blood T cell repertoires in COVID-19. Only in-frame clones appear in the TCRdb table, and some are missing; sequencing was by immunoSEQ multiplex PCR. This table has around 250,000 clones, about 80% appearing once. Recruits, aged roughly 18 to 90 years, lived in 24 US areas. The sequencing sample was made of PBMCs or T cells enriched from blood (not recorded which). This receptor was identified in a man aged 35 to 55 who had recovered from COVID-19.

DNA of the CDR3: TGTGCCAGCTCACCACTGATAAGCACCTACGAGCAGTACTTC. The encoded protein is CASSPLISTYEQYF. This chain uses TRBV18 with TRBJ2-7; D ambiguous. Germline assignment: CDR1 KGHSH and CDR2 LQKENI. CDR3 length: 14 amino acids. Trimming stripped 1 base from V and 2 bases from J, with 9 bases between.